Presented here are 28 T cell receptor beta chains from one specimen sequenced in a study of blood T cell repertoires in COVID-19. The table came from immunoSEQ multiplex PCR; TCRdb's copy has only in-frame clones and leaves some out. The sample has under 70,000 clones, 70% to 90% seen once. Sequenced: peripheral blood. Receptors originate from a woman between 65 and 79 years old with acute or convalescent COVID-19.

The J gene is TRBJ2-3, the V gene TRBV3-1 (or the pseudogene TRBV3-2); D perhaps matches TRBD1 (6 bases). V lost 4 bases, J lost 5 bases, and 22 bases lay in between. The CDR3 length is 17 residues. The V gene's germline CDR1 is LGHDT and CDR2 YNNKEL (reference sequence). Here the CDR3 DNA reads TGTGCCAGCAGCCCCCCGGCCGTAGTAGGGGGAGTAGATACGCAGTATTTT. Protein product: CASSPPAVVGGVDTQYF.

CDR3: CAISEWTNTDTQYF. Written as DNA, the CDR3 is TGTGCCATCAGTGAATGGACTAACACAGATACGCAGTATTTT. The chain links TRBV10-3 to TRBJ2-3, with D possibly being TRBD2 (6 bases). Trimming pared 3 bases from V and 2 bases from J, leaving 9 bases between. Germline CDR1 and CDR2: ENHRY and SYGVKD. The CDR3 has 14 residues.

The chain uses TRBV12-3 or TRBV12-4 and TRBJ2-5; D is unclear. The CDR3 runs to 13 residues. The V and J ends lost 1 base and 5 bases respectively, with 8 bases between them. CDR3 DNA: TGTGCCAGCAGTTTAGGGAGTTGGGAGACCCAGTACTTC. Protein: CASSLGSWETQYF.

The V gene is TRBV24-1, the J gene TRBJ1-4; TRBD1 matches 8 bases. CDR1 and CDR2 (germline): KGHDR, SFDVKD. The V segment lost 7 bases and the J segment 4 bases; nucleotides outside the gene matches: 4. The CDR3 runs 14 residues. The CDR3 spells CATSRTGFNEKLFF. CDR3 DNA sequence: TGTGCCACCAGCCGGACAGGGTTTAATGAAAAACTGTTTTTT.

The CDR3 sequence: CSVLVPQGATTNEKLFF. The CDR3 nucleotides are TGCAGCGTTTTAGTCCCCCAGGGGGCGACTACTAATGAAAAACTGTTTTTT. V usage is TRBV29-1 and J usage is TRBJ1-4, with 8 positions matching TRBD1. The CDR3 has 17 amino acids. Germline CDR1 is SQVTM and CDR2 is ANQGSEA. V was clipped by 5 bases and J by 2 bases; unmatched bases: 13.

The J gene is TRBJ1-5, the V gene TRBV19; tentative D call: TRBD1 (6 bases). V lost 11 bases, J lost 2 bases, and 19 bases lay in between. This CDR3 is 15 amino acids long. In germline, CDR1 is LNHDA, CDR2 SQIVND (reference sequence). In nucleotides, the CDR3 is TGTGCCTCCACCGGGAACAGGGTTGGCAATCAGCCCCAGCATTTT. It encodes CASTGNRVGNQPQHF.

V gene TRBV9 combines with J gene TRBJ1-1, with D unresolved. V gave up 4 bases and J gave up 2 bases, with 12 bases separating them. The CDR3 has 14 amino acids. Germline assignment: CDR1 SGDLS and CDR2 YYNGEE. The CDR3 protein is CASSFGRGNTEAFF. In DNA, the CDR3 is TGTGCCAGCAGCTTTGGACGGGGAAACACTGAAGCTTTCTTT.

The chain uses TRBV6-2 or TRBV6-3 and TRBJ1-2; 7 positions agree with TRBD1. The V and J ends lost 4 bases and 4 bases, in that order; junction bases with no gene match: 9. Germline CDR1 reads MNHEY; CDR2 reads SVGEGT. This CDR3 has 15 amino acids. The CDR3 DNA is TGTGCCAGCAGTTCGAGCCTGACAGGGATCTATGGCTACACCTTC. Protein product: CASSSSLTGIYGYTF.

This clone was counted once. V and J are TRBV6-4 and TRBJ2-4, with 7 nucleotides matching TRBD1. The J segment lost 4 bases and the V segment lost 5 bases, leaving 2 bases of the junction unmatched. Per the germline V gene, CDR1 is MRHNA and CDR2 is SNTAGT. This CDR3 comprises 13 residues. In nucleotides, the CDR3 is TGTGCCAGCAGTAACAGGGGTAAAAACATTCAGTACTTC. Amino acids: CASSNRGKNIQYF.

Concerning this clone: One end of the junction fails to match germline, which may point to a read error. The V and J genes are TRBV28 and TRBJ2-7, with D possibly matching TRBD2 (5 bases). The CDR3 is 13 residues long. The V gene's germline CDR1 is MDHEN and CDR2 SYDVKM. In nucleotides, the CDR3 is TGTGCCAGCCAGAGGGTACGCTCCCACGAGCAGTACTTC. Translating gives CASQRVRSHEQYF.

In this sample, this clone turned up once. The CDR3 DNA is TGTGCCAGCAGAATGACAGCTACTGGAAACACCATATATTTT. Amino acid sequence: CASRMTATGNTIYF. This sequence joins TRBV3-1 (or the pseudogene TRBV3-2) and TRBJ1-3; weak D call: TRBD1 (5 bases). CDR3 size: 14 residues. In germline, CDR1 is LGHDT, CDR2 YNNKEL (reference sequence). Trimming left V 6 bases short and J 2 bases short, with 11 bases between.

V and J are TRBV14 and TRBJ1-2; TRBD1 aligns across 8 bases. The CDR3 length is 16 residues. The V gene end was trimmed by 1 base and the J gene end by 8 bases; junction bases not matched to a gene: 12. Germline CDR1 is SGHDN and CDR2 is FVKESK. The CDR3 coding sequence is TGTGCCAGCAGCCAAGTAAGAGTCGGACAGGGTTTCGGCTACACCTTC. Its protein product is CASSQVRVGQGFGYTF.

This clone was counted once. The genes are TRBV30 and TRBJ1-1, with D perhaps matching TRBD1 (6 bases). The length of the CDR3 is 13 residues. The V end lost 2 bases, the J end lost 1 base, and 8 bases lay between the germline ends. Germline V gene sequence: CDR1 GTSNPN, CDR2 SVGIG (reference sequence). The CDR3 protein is CAWSQGKNTEAFF. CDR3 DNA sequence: TGTGCCTGGAGTCAGGGGAAGAACACTGAAGCTTTCTTT.

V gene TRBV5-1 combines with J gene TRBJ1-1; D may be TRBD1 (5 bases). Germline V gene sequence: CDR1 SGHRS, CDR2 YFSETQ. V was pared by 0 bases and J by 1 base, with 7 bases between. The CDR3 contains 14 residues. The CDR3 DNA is TGCGCCAGCAGCTTGGAAGGACAGAACACTGAAGCTTTCTTT. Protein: CASSLEGQNTEAFF.

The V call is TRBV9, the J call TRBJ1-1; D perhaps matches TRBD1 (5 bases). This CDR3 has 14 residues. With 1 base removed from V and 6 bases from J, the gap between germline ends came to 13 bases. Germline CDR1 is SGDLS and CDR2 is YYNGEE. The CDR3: CASSVSGSGAEAFF. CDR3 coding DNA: TGTGCCAGCAGCGTATCGGGGTCGGGGGCTGAAGCTTTCTTT. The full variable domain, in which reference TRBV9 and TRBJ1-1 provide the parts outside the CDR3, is DSGVTQTPKHLITATGQRVTLRCSPRSGDLSVYWYQQSLDQGLQFLIQYYNGEERAKGNILERFSAQQFPDLHSELNLSSLELGDSALYFCASSVSGSGAEAFFGQGTRLTVV.

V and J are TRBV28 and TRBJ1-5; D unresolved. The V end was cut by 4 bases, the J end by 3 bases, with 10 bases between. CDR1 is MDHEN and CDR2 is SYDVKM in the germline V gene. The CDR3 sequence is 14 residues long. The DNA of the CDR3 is TGTGCCAGCAGTTCTACAGCTAACAATCAGCCCCAGCATTTT. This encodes CASSSTANNQPQHF.

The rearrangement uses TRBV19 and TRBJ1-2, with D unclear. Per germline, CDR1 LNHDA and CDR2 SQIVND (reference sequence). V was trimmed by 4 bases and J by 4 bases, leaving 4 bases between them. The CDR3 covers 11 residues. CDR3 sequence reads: CASSSSYGYTF. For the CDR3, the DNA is TGTGCCAGTAGTAGCAGCTATGGCTACACCTTC.

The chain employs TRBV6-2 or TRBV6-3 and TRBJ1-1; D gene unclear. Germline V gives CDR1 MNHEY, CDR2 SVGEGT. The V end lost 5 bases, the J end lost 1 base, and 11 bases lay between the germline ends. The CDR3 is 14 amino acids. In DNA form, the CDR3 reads TGTGCCAGCAGTCCCCAGTCAGGGAACACTGAAGCTTTCTTT. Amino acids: CASSPQSGNTEAFF.

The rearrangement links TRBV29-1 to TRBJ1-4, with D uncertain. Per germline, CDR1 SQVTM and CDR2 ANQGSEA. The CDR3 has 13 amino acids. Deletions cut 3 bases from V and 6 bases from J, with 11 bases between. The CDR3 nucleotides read TGCAGCGTTGAGAGGGCCCCGTATGAAAAACTGTTTTTT. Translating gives CSVERAPYEKLFF.

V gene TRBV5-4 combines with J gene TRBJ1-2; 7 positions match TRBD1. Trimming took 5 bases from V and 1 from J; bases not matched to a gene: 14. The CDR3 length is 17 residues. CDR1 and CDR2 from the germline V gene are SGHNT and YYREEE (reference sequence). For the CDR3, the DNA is TGTGCCAGCAGTCAAACTGAAAGGGGGCCCGATAACTATGGCTACACCTTC. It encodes CASSQTERGPDNYGYTF.

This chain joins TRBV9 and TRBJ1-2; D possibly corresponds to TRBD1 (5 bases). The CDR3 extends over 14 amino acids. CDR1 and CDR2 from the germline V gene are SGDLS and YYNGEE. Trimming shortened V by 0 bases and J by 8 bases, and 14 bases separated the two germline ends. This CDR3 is CASSVGSRVSGYTF. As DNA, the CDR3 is TGTGCCAGCAGCGTAGGTAGCAGGGTCAGCGGCTACACCTTC.

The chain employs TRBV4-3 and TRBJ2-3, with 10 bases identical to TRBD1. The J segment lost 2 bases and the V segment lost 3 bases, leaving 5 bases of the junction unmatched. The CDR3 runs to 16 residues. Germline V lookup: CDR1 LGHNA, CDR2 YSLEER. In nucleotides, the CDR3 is TGCGCCAGCAGCCAGTCGGGACAGGGGAACACAGATACGCAGTATTTT. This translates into CASSQSGQGNTDTQYF.

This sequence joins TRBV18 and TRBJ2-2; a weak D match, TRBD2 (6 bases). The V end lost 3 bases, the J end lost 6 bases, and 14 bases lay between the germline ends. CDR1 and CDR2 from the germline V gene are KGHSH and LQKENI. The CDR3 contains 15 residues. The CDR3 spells CASSPTDYPPGELFF. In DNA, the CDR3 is TGTGCCAGCTCACCCACGGACTATCCCCCCGGGGAGCTGTTTTTT.

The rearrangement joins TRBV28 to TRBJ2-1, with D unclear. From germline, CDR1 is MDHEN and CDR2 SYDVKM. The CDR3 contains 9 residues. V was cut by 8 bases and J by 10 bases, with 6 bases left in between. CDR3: CASSPEQFF. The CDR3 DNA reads TGTGCCAGCTCCCCGGAGCAGTTCTTC.

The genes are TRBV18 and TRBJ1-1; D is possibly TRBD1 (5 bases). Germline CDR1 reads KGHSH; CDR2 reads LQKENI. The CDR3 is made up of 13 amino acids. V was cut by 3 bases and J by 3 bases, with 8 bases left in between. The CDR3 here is CASSPLQDTEAFF. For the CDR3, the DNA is TGTGCCAGCTCACCTTTACAGGACACTGAAGCTTTCTTT.

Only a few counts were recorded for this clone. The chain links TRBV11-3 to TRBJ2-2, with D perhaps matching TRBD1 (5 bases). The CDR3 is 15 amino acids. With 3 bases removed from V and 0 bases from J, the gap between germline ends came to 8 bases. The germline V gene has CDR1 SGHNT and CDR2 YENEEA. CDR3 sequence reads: CASSFSRANTGELFF. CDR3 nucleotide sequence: TGTGCCAGCAGCTTTAGCAGGGCGAACACCGGGGAGCTGTTTTTT.

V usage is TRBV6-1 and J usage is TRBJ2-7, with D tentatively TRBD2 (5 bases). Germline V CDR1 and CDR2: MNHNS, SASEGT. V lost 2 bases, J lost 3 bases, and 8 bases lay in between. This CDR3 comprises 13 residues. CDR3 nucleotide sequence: TGTGCCAGCAGTGAACAAGGAGGCTACGAGCAGTACTTC. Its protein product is CASSEQGGYEQYF.

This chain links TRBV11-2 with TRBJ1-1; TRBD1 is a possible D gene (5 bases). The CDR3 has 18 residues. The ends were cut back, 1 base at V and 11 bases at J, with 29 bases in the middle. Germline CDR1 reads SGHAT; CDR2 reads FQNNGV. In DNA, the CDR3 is TGTGCCAGCAGCTTAGGAGGCCGGGGACTGCGTATAAGAGATTGGGCTTTCTTT. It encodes CASSLGGRGLRIRDWAFF. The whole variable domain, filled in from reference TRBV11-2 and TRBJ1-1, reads EAGVAQSPRYKIIEKRQSVAFWCNPISGHATLYWYQQILGQGPKLLIQFQNNGVVDDSQLPKDRFSAERLKGVDSTLKIQPAKLEDSAVYLCASSLGGRGLRIRDWAFFGQGTRLTVV.